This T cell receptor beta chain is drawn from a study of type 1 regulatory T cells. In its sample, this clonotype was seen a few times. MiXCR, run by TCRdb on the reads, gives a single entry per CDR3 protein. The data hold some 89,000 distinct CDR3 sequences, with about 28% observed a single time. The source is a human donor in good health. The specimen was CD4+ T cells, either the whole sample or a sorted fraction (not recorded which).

The CDR3 nucleotides read TGCGCCAGCAGCCGGGACAGCTCAAATGAAAAACTGTTTTTT. As protein: CASSRDSSNEKLFF. The chain links TRBV5-1 to TRBJ1-4; 7 nucleotides align to TRBD1. V was clipped by 4 bases and J by 5 bases; unmatched bases: 5. CDR3 size: 14 residues. CDR1 is SGHRS and CDR2 is YFSETQ in the germline V gene.